This passage covers 9 T cell receptor beta chains from one sample sequenced in a study of radiation and T cells in renal cell carcinoma (TCRdb year 2020). The library relied on the immunoSEQ multiplex PCR assay. TCRdb's version of the immuneACCESS table is confined to in-frame rearrangements and falls short of the full clone set. An unresolved V gene accounts for under half of the shortfall where checked; the remainder is of unknown origin. Counted in this sample were 150,000 or so clones; roughly 88% of them appeared once. Around 12% of the sample is taken by the ten largest. This sample's time point label indicates: baseline pretreatment blood. In light of the paper, this sample's treatment or condition label describes: 15 Gy SBRT to primary tumor, nephrectomy 4 weeks later. Sequencing was performed on blood, taken from a patient whose treatment included radiotherapy and nephrectomy. These receptors all come from a woman aged 50 to 60 with renal cell carcinoma.

V gene TRBV6-6 combines with J gene TRBJ2-7; the D gene is possibly TRBD1 (6 bases). The V gene lost 6 bases and the J gene lost 2 bases, with 14 bases spanning the gap. The CDR3 is 14 amino acids. Germline CDR1 MNHNY, CDR2 SVGAGI (reference sequence). The chain's CDR3 is CASRRQELPYEQYF. The CDR3 coding sequence is TGTGCCAGCAGACGACAGGAGCTACCCTACGAGCAGTACTTC.

The gene calls are TRBV4-3 and TRBJ1-2; 7 positions match TRBD1. The CDR3 runs to 15 residues. The ends lost 1 base at V and 0 bases at J; junction bases unmatched: 2. Germline V gene data show CDR1 as LGHNA and CDR2 as YSLEER. For the CDR3, the DNA is TGCGCCAGCAGCCAAGGGACAGGAGCTAACTATGGCTACACCTTC. Its translation is CASSQGTGANYGYTF.

The chain couples TRBV29-1 to TRBJ2-7, with a weak D call TRBD2 (6 bases). V lost 7 bases and J 1 base, leaving 14 bases between the germline ends. Germline CDR1 SQVTM, CDR2 ANQGSEA. The CDR3 loop spans 13 amino acids. Here the CDR3 reads CSAETGGSYEQYF. The CDR3, as DNA: TGCAGCGCTGAGACCGGGGGATCCTACGAGCAGTACTTC.

The chain has TRBV19 and TRBJ1-5; TRBD1 agrees at 7 bases. This CDR3 has 17 residues. From germline, CDR1 is LNHDA and CDR2 SQIVND (reference sequence). The trim removed 5 bases at V and 2 bases at J, leaving 12 bases unmatched. The CDR3 nucleotides read TGTGCCAGTAGTTCGGGACAGCCGGTCGGCGGCAATCAGCCCCAGCATTTT. This codes for CASSSGQPVGGNQPQHF.

The chain carries TRBV9 and TRBJ2-7; D uncertain. The CDR3 runs 15 residues. Germline values: CDR1 SGDLS, CDR2 YYNGEE. Trimming removed 3 bases from V and 1 base from J, with 14 bases in between. The CDR3: CASSAHPGQSYEQYF. The CDR3 nucleotides are TGTGCCAGCAGCGCCCATCCGGGCCAATCCTACGAGCAGTACTTC.

This sequence joins TRBV4-1 and TRBJ2-3, with a tentative D call TRBD1 (6 bases). CDR1 is MGHRA, CDR2 YSYEKL, per germline. V lost 3 bases and J lost 3, with 19 bases in between. The CDR3 totals 17 residues. CDR3 nucleotide sequence: TGCGCCAGCAGCCACTCGAGGACAGAGGGTGGGACAGATACGCAGTATTTT. Protein: CASSHSRTEGGTDTQYF.

This rearrangement joins TRBV2 to TRBJ1-1, with a weak D call TRBD1 (5 bases). CDR1 is SNHLY, CDR2 FYNNEI, per germline. This CDR3 comprises 14 residues. V shed 7 bases and J shed 1 base, with 13 bases lying between them. CDR3 sequence reads: CASNLRGPNTEAFF. As DNA, the CDR3 is TGTGCCAGCAACCTTAGGGGACCGAACACTGAAGCTTTCTTT.

The V call is TRBV6-5, the J call TRBJ2-5; TRBD2 agrees at 9 bases. The CDR3 has 13 residues. Germline V gene sequence: CDR1 MNHEY, CDR2 SVGAGI. The V gene end was trimmed by 6 bases and the J gene end by 4 bases; junction bases not matched to a gene: 3. In DNA form, the CDR3 reads TGTGCCAGCAGAATAGCGGGGGTAGAGACCCAGTACTTC. This codes for CASRIAGVETQYF.

The chain couples TRBV10-1 to TRBJ2-3; 12 bases map to TRBD2. The CDR3 extends over 17 amino acids. Germline CDR1 is WNHNN and CDR2 is SYGVQD (reference sequence). The V gene end was trimmed by 6 bases and the J gene end by 0 bases; junction bases not matched to a gene: 7. CDR3 sequence: CASRASGGAPSTDTQYF. As DNA, the CDR3 is TGCGCCAGCAGGGCTAGCGGGGGGGCACCTAGCACAGATACGCAGTATTTT.